Listed here is a single T cell receptor beta chain. Its target is not known. Reverse transcription of roughly 480 ng total RNA with a constant-region primer produced TCR beta cDNA. Sequencing libraries for TCR beta derived from three nested multiplex PCR rounds that used slightly modified ARM-PCR. It was with TRBV1-TRBV30 forward primers and a C-beta reverse primer that the first two PCR rounds were run, at approximately 10 cycles each. TCRdb called the multiplex PCR reads again in MiXCR, with one record for every CDR3 protein. Of nearly 200,000 distinct CDR3 sequences listed, less than 65% are singletons. Deletions cut 5 bases from V and 7 bases from J, with 26 bases between. The CDR3 extends over 16 amino acids. Per the germline V gene, CDR1 is SQVTM and CDR2 is ANQGSEA. These data belong to a study of tumor-infiltrating lymphocytes in primary liver carcinoma. General study results and limits: Between tumor regions, pairs overlapped more than tumor-adjacent and tumor-blood pairs did.

Unsorted whole blood yielded the blood RNA, and germline DNA was also extracted. The sequencing input was peripheral blood. The chain recombines TRBV29-1 with TRBJ2-5; D unresolved. The source of this sequence is a woman in her sixties or seventies with primary liver carcinoma and hepatitis B virus infection. Here the CDR3 DNA reads TGCAGCGTTATTCTCCACCCCACTGCTCGGACGGGGACCCAGTACTTC. Its translation: CSVILHPTARTGTQYF. The full variable domain, rest sourced from reference TRBV29-1 and TRBJ2-5, is SAVISQKPSRDICQRGTSLTIQCQVDSQVTMMFWYRQQPGQSLTLIATANQGSEATYESGFVIDKFPISRPNLTFSTLTVSNMSPEDSSIYLCSVILHPTARTGTQYFGPGTRLLVL.